The present TCR beta chain was sequenced within a study of OX40 agonist ivuxolimab in advanced cancers. Study-wide background: Three patients, one with hepatocellular carcinoma and two with cutaneous melanoma, achieved partial responses.

CDR1 is SGHKS, CDR2 YYEKEE, per germline (reference sequence). V shed 0 bases and J shed 4 bases, with 7 bases lying between them. CDR3 length equals 14 residues. Clones were sequenced by immunoSEQ multiplex PCR, and TCRdb holds only the in-frame ones, with some missing. This sample has tens of thousands of clones; 70% to 90% occur once, and the top ten carry 0.85% to 0.95%. Sequencing used CD4+ or CD8+ T cells sorted from blood, obtained in a trial of the OX40 agonist ivuxolimab. This clonotype originated in an adult with an advanced solid tumor such as melanoma, head and neck, liver or kidney cancer. The rearrangement joins TRBV5-5 to TRBJ1-4; no definite D call. The CDR3 nucleotides are TGTGCCAGCAGCTTGGGGACTATTAATGAAAAACTGTTTTTT. It codes for CASSLGTINEKLFF.